The 10 T cell receptor beta chains below were found in one sample sequenced in a study of OX40 agonist ivuxolimab in advanced cancers. Sequencing used immunoSEQ multiplex PCR; TCRdb keeps in-frame clones, though not all of them. This table holds 35,000 to 45,000 clones, more than 80% found once. Sequenced here: CD4+ or CD8+ T cells sorted from blood, sampled in a trial of the OX40 agonist ivuxolimab. These receptors were obtained from an adult with an advanced solid tumor such as melanoma, head and neck, liver or kidney cancer.

This chain connects TRBV7-2 to TRBJ2-1; 12 nucleotides line up with TRBD2. Trimming at V came to 5 bases and at J to 5 bases, leaving 10 bases not matched to a gene. The CDR3 is made up of 17 amino acids. The germline V gene has CDR1 SGHTA and CDR2 FQGNSA. The CDR3 DNA sequence: TGTGCCAGCAGCGAGACTACAGGACTAGCGGGAAACAATGAGCAGTTCTTC. Protein: CASSETTGLAGNNEQFF.

The chain has TRBV19 and TRBJ2-2, with 7 positions matching TRBD2. V lost 5 bases and J lost 7; bases outside the gene matches: 10. The CDR3 sequence is 15 residues long. Germline CDR1 reads LNHDA; CDR2 reads SQIVND (reference sequence). The CDR3 DNA follows: TGTGCCAGTAGTGCGCGAGTAGGGACTATCGGGGAGCTGTTTTTT. It translates to CASSARVGTIGELFF.

The CDR3 loop reads CASSFRPSERVEQYF. Here the CDR3 DNA reads TGTGCCAGCAGCTTTCGCCCATCCGAGCGGGTCGAGCAGTACTTC. This chain uses TRBV11-2 with TRBJ2-7, with D perhaps TRBD2 (6 bases). CDR1 SGHAT and CDR2 FQNNGV come from the germline V gene. This CDR3 spans 15 amino acids. Trimming removed 3 bases from V and 6 bases from J, with 18 bases in between.

The J gene is TRBJ2-7, the V gene TRBV7-2; 7 nucleotides match TRBD1. The CDR3 consists of 16 residues. Germline lookup yields CDR1 SGHTA and CDR2 FQGNSA. The J segment lost 1 base and the V segment lost 1 base, leaving 7 bases of the junction unmatched. The CDR3 DNA follows: TGTGCCAGCAGCTTAGGGCCAGGGGGACCGTCCTACGAGCAGTACTTC. Protein: CASSLGPGGPSYEQYF. Filled out from reference TRBV7-2 and TRBJ2-7, the complete variable domain reads GAGVSQSPSNKVTEKGKDVELRCDPISGHTALYWYRQSLGQGLEFLIYFQGNSAPDKSGLPSDRFSAERTGGSVSTLTIQRTQQEDSAVYLCASSLGPGGPSYEQYFGPGTRLTVT.

The rearrangement uses TRBV28 and TRBJ2-1; the match to TRBD2 covers 8 bases. The germline V gene has CDR1 MDHEN and CDR2 SYDVKM. J lost 7 bases, V lost 3 bases, and 8 bases had no gene match. This CDR3 has 15 residues. The CDR3 DNA sequence: TGTGCCAGCAGTTTCATCAAGCGGGAGCATAATGAGCAGTTCTTC. Its protein product is CASSFIKREHNEQFF.

The chain couples TRBV7-3 to TRBJ2-5; the match to TRBD1 covers 7 bases. This CDR3 is built from 15 residues. V lost 1 base to trimming and J lost 2 bases; unmatched junction nucleotides: 4. Germline CDR1 reads SGHTA; CDR2 reads FQGTGA. The CDR3 bases are TGTGCCAGCAGCTTAATGGGCAGGGGGCAAGAGACCCAGTACTTC. Protein sequence: CASSLMGRGQETQYF.

The chain recombines TRBV6-6 with TRBJ2-1, with 7 bases fitting TRBD2. This CDR3 has 16 residues. J lost 3 bases, V lost 5 bases, and 10 bases had no gene match. The germline V gene encodes CDR1 MNHNY and CDR2 SVGAGI (reference sequence). The CDR3, as DNA: TGTGCCAGCAGTACGGTGGGGGGGAGGTTCTACAATGAGCAGTTCTTC. This sequence encodes CASSTVGGRFYNEQFF.

The chain links TRBV5-4 to TRBJ2-1; 10 bases align to TRBD1. The germline V gene encodes CDR1 SGHNT and CDR2 YYREEE (reference sequence). This CDR3 has 15 residues. Unmatched junction bases numbered 5, after V lost 5 bases and J lost 3 bases. The CDR3 spells CASRTGGSNYNEQFF. The CDR3 region has the DNA TGTGCCAGCAGGACAGGGGGCTCAAACTACAATGAGCAGTTCTTC.

The chain is built from TRBV28 and TRBJ1-5; a weak D match, TRBD1 (6 bases). The CDR3 is 15 amino acids. V lost 2 bases and J lost 7, with 15 bases in between. Germline V gene sequence: CDR1 MDHEN, CDR2 SYDVKM. CDR3 sequence (DNA): TGTGCCAGCAGTTTAGGGCCCAGGGGAGGGCAGCCCCAGCATTTT. It encodes CASSLGPRGGQPQHF. The complete variable domain, with remaining parts taken from reference TRBV28 and TRBJ1-5, reads DVKVTQSSRYLVKRTGEKVFLECVQDMDHENMFWYRQDPGLGLRLIYFSYDVKMKEKGDIPEGYSVSREKKERFSLILESASTNQTSMYLCASSLGPRGGQPQHFGDGTRLSIL.

The genes are TRBV7-2 and TRBJ2-3, with TRBD2 matching 8 bases. This CDR3 contains 15 residues. The germline gives CDR1 SGHTA, CDR2 FQGNSA. Trimming at V came to 6 bases and at J to 6 bases, leaving 11 bases not matched to a gene. CDR3 sequence (DNA): TGTGCCAGCAGAAAGCCGGGACTAGTAACTGATACGCAGTATTTT. It is translated as CASRKPGLVTDTQYF.